What follows describes a single T cell receptor (beta chain). The antigen is not known. These data belong to a study of T cell responses to AZD1222 COVID-19 vaccine. Points from the study as a whole: Researchers report vaccine-associated CD4 TCRs spanning spike, with dominance at 160-218 and 743-854. In the spike-specific TCR repertoire, nearly half reportedly target unmutated variant regions. Baseline seropositivity characterized only six or seven AZD1222 recipients. A rise in Spike-specific TCR breadth and depth followed two AZD1222 doses.

The repertoire was sequenced with immunoSEQ multiplex PCR; TCRdb's copy has only in-frame clones and lacks some. Here the sample spans 110,000 to 150,000 clones, about 90% being singletons. Trimming cost V 8 bases and J 1 base, with 18 bases left between them. The CDR3 is made up of 17 amino acids. The source is an adult in good health. This chain joins TRBV23-1 and TRBJ2-6; possible D gene TRBD2, 6 bases. TRBV23-1 is noted as an ORF with a role that remains uncertain. Sequencing used peripheral blood, obtained on day 0 of AZD1222 vaccination. The CDR3 protein is CASRGLSGRSGANVLTF. The CDR3 DNA reads TGCGCCAGCCGCGGTTTATCGGGGAGGTCTGGGGCCAACGTCCTGACTTTC.